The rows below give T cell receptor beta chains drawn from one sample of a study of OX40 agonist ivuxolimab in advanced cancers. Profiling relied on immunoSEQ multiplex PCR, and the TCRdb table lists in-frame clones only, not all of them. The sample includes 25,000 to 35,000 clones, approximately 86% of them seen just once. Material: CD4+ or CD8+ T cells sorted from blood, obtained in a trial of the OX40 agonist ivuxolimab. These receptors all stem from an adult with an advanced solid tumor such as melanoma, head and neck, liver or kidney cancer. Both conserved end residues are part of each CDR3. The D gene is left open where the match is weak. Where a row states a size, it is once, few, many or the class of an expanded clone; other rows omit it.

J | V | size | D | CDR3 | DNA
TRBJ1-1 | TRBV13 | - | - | CASSPEWENTEAFF | TGTGCCAGCAGCCCCGAGTGGGAGAACACTGAAGCTTTCTTT
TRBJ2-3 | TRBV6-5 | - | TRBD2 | CASSYGTSGGTDTQYF | TGTGCCAGCAGTTACGGGACTAGCGGGGGCACAGATACGCAGTATTTT
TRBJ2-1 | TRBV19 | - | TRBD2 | CASSMYSGGANEQFF | TGTGCCAGTAGTATGTACAGCGGGGGGGCCAATGAGCAGTTCTTC
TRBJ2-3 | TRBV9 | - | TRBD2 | CASSLSGTSGTVGDF | TGTGCCAGCAGCTTGTCCGGGACTAGCGGGACCGTGGGAGATTTT
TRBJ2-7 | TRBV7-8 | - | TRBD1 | CASSLGTGGVYEQYF | TGTGCCAGCAGCTTAGGAACAGGGGGCGTCTACGAGCAGTACTTC
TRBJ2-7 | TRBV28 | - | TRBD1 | CASSPQPRDSSYEQYF | TGTGCCAGCAGTCCACAGCCCAGGGACAGCTCCTACGAGCAGTACTTC
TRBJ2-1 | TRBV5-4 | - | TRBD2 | CASSSLAGVLNAYNEQFF | TGTGCCAGCAGCTCGCTAGCGGGTGTGTTAAATGCCTACAATGAGCAGTTCTTC
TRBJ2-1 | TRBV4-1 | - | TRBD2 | CASSHRGLAGGLFF | TGCGCCAGCAGCCACAGAGGACTAGCGGGAGGACTGTTCTTC
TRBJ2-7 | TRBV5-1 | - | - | CASSPHPGLYYEQYF | TGCGCCAGCAGTCCACACCCCGGGCTCTACTACGAGCAGTACTTC
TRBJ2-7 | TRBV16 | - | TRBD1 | CASSATGALYEQYF | TGTGCCAGCAGCGCTACAGGGGCCCTCTACGAGCAGTACTTC
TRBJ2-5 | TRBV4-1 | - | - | CASSQLTGQETQYF | TGCGCCAGCAGCCAACTGACAGGTCAAGAGACCCAGTACTTC
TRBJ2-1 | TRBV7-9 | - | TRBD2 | CASSLGLSLAGRVDEQFF | TGTGCCAGCAGCTTAGGCCTTTCCCTAGCGGGAAGAGTCGATGAGCAGTTCTTC
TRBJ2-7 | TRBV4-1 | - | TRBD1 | CASSGGQATNYEQYF | TGCGCCAGCAGCGGCGGACAGGCAACAAATTACGAGCAGTACTTC
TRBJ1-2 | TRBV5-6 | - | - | CASSLIGGRDGYTF | TGTGCCAGCAGCTTGATCGGGGGACGGGATGGCTACACCTTC
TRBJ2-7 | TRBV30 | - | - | CAWSRNRVEQYF | TGTGCCTGGAGCCGAAACAGGGTCGAGCAGTACTTC
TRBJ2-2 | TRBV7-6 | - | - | CASSLDITGELFF | TGTGCCAGCAGCCTAGACATCACCGGGGAGCTGTTTTTT
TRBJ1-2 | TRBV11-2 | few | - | CASSLGAYGYTF | TGTGCCAGCAGCTTGGGGGCGTATGGCTACACCTTC
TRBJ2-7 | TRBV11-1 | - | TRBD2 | CASSWTSNDYEQYF | TGTGCCAGCAGCTGGACTAGCAATGACTACGAGCAGTACTTC
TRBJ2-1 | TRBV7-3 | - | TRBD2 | CASSREGLAGESSYNEQFF | TGTGCCAGCAGCCGAGAGGGACTAGCGGGAGAGAGCTCCTACAATGAGCAGTTCTTC
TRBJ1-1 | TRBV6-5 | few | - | CASSSGQNTEAFF | TGTGCCAGCAGTTCCGGACAGAACACTGAAGCTTTCTTT
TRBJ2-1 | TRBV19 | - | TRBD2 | CASSTRLAGEIGNEQFF | TGTGCCAGTAGTACTAGACTAGCGGGAGAGATCGGTAATGAGCAGTTCTTC
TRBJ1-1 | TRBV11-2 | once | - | CASSSSRNTEAFF | TGTGCCAGCAGCTCTTCGCGCAACACTGAAGCTTTCTTT
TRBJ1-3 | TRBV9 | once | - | CASTSTGGAGNTIYF | TGTGCCAGCACCTCCACGGGGGGGGCTGGAAACACCATATATTTT
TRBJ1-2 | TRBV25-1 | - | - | CASSEPGNRNYGYTF | TGTGCCAGCAGTGAGCCCGGGAATCGTAACTATGGCTACACCTTC
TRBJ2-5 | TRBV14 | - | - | CASSQEGSMKETQYF | TGTGCCAGCAGCCAAGAGGGTTCTATGAAAGAGACCCAGTACTTC
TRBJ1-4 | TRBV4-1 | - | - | CASSFRGRPNEKLFF | TGCGCCAGCAGTTTCAGAGGCAGGCCGAATGAAAAACTGTTTTTT
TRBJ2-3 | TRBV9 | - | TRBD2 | CASSAGLALSTDTQYF | TGTGCCAGCAGCGCGGGACTAGCGCTTAGCACAGATACGCAGTATTTT
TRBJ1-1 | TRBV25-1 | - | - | CASAVVRGDEAFF | TGTGCCAGTGCCGTAGTACGAGGGGATGAAGCTTTCTTT
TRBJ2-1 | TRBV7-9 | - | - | CASSPTVDDEQFF | TGTGCCAGCAGCCCTACCGTAGATGATGAGCAGTTCTTC
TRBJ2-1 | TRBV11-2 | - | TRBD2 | CASNILAGVYNEQFF | TGTGCCAGCAACATACTAGCGGGAGTCTACAATGAGCAGTTCTTC
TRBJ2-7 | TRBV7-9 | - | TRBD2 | CASSLSLAESYEQYF | TGTGCCAGCAGCTTAAGCCTAGCGGAGTCCTACGAGCAGTACTTC
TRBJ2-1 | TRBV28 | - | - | CASSPGVGAVHNEQFF | TGTGCCAGCAGCCCCGGGGTCGGGGCTGTCCACAATGAGCAGTTCTTC
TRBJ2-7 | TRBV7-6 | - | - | CASSLGRDTYEQYF | TGTGCCAGCAGCTTAGGCCGGGACACCTACGAGCAGTACTTC
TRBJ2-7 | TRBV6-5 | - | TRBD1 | CASSSGQVRWEQYF | TGTGCCAGCAGCTCAGGACAGGTGAGGTGGGAGCAGTACTTC
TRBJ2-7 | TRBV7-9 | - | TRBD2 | CASSLESGGVHFYEQYF | TGTGCCAGCAGCTTAGAGAGTGGGGGGGTCCACTTCTACGAGCAGTACTTC
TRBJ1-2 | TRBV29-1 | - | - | CSVRPSGGYGYTF | TGCAGCGTTCGACCCTCCGGAGGCTATGGCTACACCTTC
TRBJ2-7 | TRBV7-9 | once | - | CASSPGHEQYF | TGTGCCAGCAGCCCTGGGCACGAGCAGTACTTC
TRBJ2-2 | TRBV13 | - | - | CASSLNTGELFF | TGTGCCAGCAGCCTAAACACCGGGGAGCTGTTTTTT
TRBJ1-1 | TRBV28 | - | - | CASSHTWTMNTEAFF | TGTGCCAGCAGCCACACCTGGACGATGAACACTGAAGCTTTCTTT
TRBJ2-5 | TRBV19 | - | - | CASSMTNWETQYF | TGTGCCAGTAGTATGACAAATTGGGAGACCCAGTACTTC
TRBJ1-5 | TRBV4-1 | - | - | CASSQGPENQPQHF | TGCGCCAGCAGCCAAGGGCCAGAGAATCAGCCCCAGCATTTT
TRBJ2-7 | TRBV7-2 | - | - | CASSLLAPVVEQYF | TGTGCCAGCAGCTTACTTGCCCCGGTTGTAGAGCAGTACTTC
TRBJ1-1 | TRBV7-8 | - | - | CASSPRLGPRTEAFF | TGTGCCAGCAGCCCCCGCTTAGGCCCCAGGACTGAAGCTTTCTTT
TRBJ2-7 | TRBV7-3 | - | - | CASSSSTGPYEQYF | TGTGCCAGCAGCTCCTCGACAGGTCCGTACGAGCAGTACTTC
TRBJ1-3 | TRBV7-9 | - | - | CASSLRGAGPSGNTIYF | TGTGCCAGCAGCCTACGGGGGGCAGGTCCCTCTGGAAACACCATATATTTT
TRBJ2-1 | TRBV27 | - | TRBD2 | CASSLSRTSGIYNEQFF | TGTGCCAGCAGTTTATCCCGGACTAGCGGGATATACAATGAGCAGTTCTTC
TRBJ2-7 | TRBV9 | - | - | CASSRTGSDYEQYF | TGTGCCAGCAGCCGTACAGGGTCCGACTACGAGCAGTACTTC
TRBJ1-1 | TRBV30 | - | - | CAWSVGPNTEAFF | TGTGCCTGGAGTGTCGGACCGAACACTGAAGCTTTCTTT
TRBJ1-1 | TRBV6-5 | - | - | CASSPGAGEWTEAFF | TGTGCCAGCAGCCCCGGGGCAGGGGAATGGACTGAAGCTTTCTTT
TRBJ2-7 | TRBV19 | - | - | CASSMTGKTYEQYF | TGTGCCAGTAGTATGACTGGTAAAACTTACGAGCAGTACTTC
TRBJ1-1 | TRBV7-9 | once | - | CASSLLRILRNTEAFF | TGTGCCAGCAGCTTATTAAGAATCCTACGGAACACTGAAGCTTTCTTT
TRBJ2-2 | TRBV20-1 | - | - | CSARIRGELFF | TGCAGTGCTAGGATACGCGGGGAGCTGTTTTTT
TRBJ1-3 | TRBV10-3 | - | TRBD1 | CAIKTWRQGAGNTIYF | TGTGCCATCAAAACTTGGCGACAGGGGGCTGGAAACACCATATATTTT
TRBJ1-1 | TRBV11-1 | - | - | CASSPDMNTEAFF | TGTGCCAGCAGCCCTGACATGAACACTGAAGCTTTCTTT
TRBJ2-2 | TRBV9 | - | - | CASSPSGSTNTGELFF | TGTGCCAGCAGCCCTAGTGGCTCTACGAACACCGGGGAGCTGTTTTTT